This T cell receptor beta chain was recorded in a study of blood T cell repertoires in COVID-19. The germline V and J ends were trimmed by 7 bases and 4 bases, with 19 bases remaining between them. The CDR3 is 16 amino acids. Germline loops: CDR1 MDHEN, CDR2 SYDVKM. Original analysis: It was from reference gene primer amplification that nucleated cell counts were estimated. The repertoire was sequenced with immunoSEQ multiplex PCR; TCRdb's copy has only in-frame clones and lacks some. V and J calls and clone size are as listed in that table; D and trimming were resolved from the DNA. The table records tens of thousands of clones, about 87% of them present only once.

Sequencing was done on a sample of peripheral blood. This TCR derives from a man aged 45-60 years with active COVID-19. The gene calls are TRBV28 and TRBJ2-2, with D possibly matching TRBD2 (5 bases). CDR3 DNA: TGTGCCAGCACCATAAGTCTCGGTGGGAGCACCGGGGAGCTGTTTTTT. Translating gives CASTISLGGSTGELFF. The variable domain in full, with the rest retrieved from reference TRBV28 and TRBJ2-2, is DVKVTQSSRYLVKRTGEKVFLECVQDMDHENMFWYRQDPGLGLRLIYFSYDVKMKEKGDIPEGYSVSREKKERFSLILESASTNQTSMYLCASTISLGGSTGELFFGEGSRLTVL.